The 23 T cell receptor beta chains given below trace back to one sample, sequenced in a study of T cells after yellow fever vaccination. TCRdb itself ran the 5' RACE reads through MiXCR, one entry per CDR3 protein. The sample yields 120,000 to 150,000 distinct CDR3 sequences, about 7.7% seen once. Here the sequenced sample was CD4+ T cells sorted from PBMCs, taken 5 days after the yellow fever booster vaccination. The receptors stem from a man aged 25-45 years who received the YFV17D yellow fever vaccine.

This clonotype was seen ten or more times. The genes are TRBV29-1 and TRBJ2-5, with TRBD2 identical over 9 bases. The V gene's germline CDR1 is SQVTM and CDR2 ANQGSEA. The CDR3 is 13 residues long. With V trimmed by 8 bases and J by 4 bases, 8 bases remained unmatched. The CDR3 loop is CSTVAGVGETQYF. The CDR3 nucleotides read TGCAGCACCGTAGCGGGAGTAGGAGAGACCCAGTACTTC.

This clonotype has at least ten counts. V usage is TRBV7-9 and J usage is TRBJ2-1; no clear D. There are 11 residues in the CDR3. Trimming shortened V by 5 bases and J by 10 bases, and 9 bases separated the two germline ends. CDR1 is SEHNR and CDR2 is FQNEAQ in the germline V gene (reference sequence). CDR3 protein: CASSPAWEQFF. CDR3 bases: TGTGCCAGCAGCCCCGCCTGGGAGCAGTTCTTC.

This clonotype was seen many times. This chain uses TRBV7-2 with TRBJ1-4, with D unclear. CDR3 length equals 14 residues. Germline V CDR1 and CDR2: SGHTA, FQGNSA. Trimming took off 2 bases at V and 5 bases at J, with 9 bases between the two ends. CDR3 residues: CASSLNAGNEKLFF. The CDR3 nucleotides read TGTGCCAGCAGCTTAAATGCAGGAAATGAAAAACTGTTTTTT.

This clonotype was seen repeatedly, ten times or more. The chain carries TRBV12-3 or TRBV12-4 and TRBJ2-1; D uncertain. V lost 1 base, J lost 12 bases, and 7 bases lay in between. The CDR3 is made up of 11 amino acids. CDR3 sequence (DNA): TGTGCCAGCAGTTTAGTAACTTTGCAGTTCTTC. It encodes CASSLVTLQFF.

This clonotype was detected many times. The chain carries TRBV7-2 and TRBJ2-1; D may be TRBD1 (5 bases). The CDR3 runs to 15 residues. The V end lost 6 bases, the J end lost 4 bases, and 16 bases lay between the germline ends. Germline CDR1 reads SGHTA; CDR2 reads FQGNSA. The CDR3 DNA follows: TGTGCCAGCAGTTATAAGGTGGGGCAATACAATGAGCAGTTCTTC. Encoded protein: CASSYKVGQYNEQFF. Using reference TRBV7-2 and TRBJ2-1 for the parts outside the CDR3, the full variable domain is GAGVSQSPSNKVTEKGKDVELRCDPISGHTALYWYRQSLGQGLEFLIYFQGNSAPDKSGLPSDRFSAERTGGSVSTLTIQRTQQEDSAVYLCASSYKVGQYNEQFFGPGTRLTVL.

The chain employs TRBV19 and TRBJ2-7; no clear D gene. Looked up from germline, CDR1 is LNHDA and CDR2 is SQIVND (reference sequence). Trimming cost V 1 base and J 3 bases, with 13 bases left between them. The CDR3 consists of 15 residues. CDR3 DNA: TGTGCCAGTAGTATAGGCCTTTTCCTTCACTACGAGCAGTACTTC. Encoded protein: CASSIGLFLHYEQYF.

This clonotype came up a few times. The V and J genes are TRBV6-2 or TRBV6-3 and TRBJ2-7, with TRBD2 as a possible D gene (5 bases). Germline values: CDR1 MNHEY, CDR2 SVGEGT. With 7 bases removed from V and 3 bases from J, the gap between germline ends came to 19 bases. The CDR3 is 15 residues long. The CDR3 loop reads CASTNGVGVYYEQYF. In DNA, the CDR3 is TGTGCCAGCACCAACGGGGTCGGCGTCTACTACGAGCAGTACTTC.

V gene TRBV9 combines with J gene TRBJ2-2; D ambiguous. Germline values: CDR1 SGDLS, CDR2 YYNGEE. V was clipped by 4 bases and J by 6 bases, with 10 bases between them. This CDR3 is 13 amino acids long. The CDR3 nucleotides are TGTGCCAGCAGCTTTCGGTTGGCCGGGGAGCTGTTTTTT. This gives the protein CASSFRLAGELFF.

The sample holds many counts of this clonotype. This sequence joins TRBV29-1 and TRBJ2-5; no definite D call. This CDR3 region has 12 residues. Trimming removed 1 base at V and 1 base at J, with 4 bases between. CDR1 is SQVTM, CDR2 ANQGSEA, per germline. The CDR3 DNA follows: TGCAGCGTTGAAGGCACCCAAGAGACCCAGTACTTC. Translation gives CSVEGTQETQYF.

This clonotype was seen ten or more times. The chain combines TRBV12-3 or TRBV12-4 with TRBJ1-1; D is possibly TRBD1 (5 bases). CDR3 length equals 16 residues. V dropped 5 bases and J dropped 1 base, with 17 bases sitting between them. CDR3 nucleotide sequence: TGTGCCAGCAGTCCGGGACCGGGACGGGGGAACACTGAAGCTTTCTTT. It encodes CASSPGPGRGNTEAFF.

The chain has TRBV7-2 and TRBJ2-7; D is uncertain. This CDR3 is built from 15 residues. Germline CDR1 and CDR2: SGHTA and FQGNSA. Trimming took 5 bases from V and 1 from J, leaving 15 bases between them. The DNA of the CDR3 is TGTGCCAGCAGCACGCGATGGCAGGTGTCCTACGAGCAGTACTTC. It codes for CASSTRWQVSYEQYF.

This clonotype has ten or more counts. The gene calls are TRBV5-1 and TRBJ2-1; no definite D call. V was pared by 0 bases and J by 6 bases, with 4 bases between. CDR3 size: 12 residues. Germline CDR1 reads SGHRS; CDR2 reads YFSETQ. Here the CDR3 reads CASSLVANEQFF. CDR3 DNA sequence: TGCGCCAGCAGCTTGGTGGCCAATGAGCAGTTCTTC.

In this sample, this clonotype turned up many times. This rearrangement joins TRBV5-4 to TRBJ2-1; a possible D gene is TRBD1 (5 bases). The CDR3 has 14 residues. CDR1 is SGHNT, CDR2 YYREEE, per germline (reference sequence). With 1 base removed from V and 5 bases from J, the gap between germline ends came to 10 bases. CDR3: CASSLQGRDNEQFF. CDR3 nucleotides: TGTGCCAGCAGCTTGCAGGGTCGCGACAATGAGCAGTTCTTC.

About this clonotype itself: A read error is possible here, since a much larger clone lies one base away. J is TRBJ2-1 and V is TRBV25-1, with D perhaps matching TRBD2 (7 bases). With 0 bases removed from V and 5 bases from J, the gap between germline ends came to 17 bases. Looked up from germline, CDR1 is MGHDK and CDR2 is SYGVNS. The CDR3 has 17 residues. The CDR3 loop reads CASSEYLGLNRDNEQFF. As DNA, the CDR3 is TGTGCCAGCAGTGAATACTTGGGACTAAACAGGGACAATGAGCAGTTCTTC.

The table lists this clonotype with many counts. The chain joins TRBV14 to TRBJ2-1; 11 bases line up with TRBD1. V shed 4 bases and J 7 bases; nucleotides not matched to a gene: 6. Germline V gene lookup returns CDR1 SGHDN and CDR2 FVKESK. The length of the CDR3 is 15 residues. CDR3 coding DNA: TGTGCCAGCAGCCCGGGACAGGGGGTTTGGAATGAGCAGTTCTTC. Translation: CASSPGQGVWNEQFF. Full variable domain (missing parts from reference TRBV14 and TRBJ2-1): EAGVTQFPSHSVIEKGQTVTLRCDPISGHDNLYWYRRVMGKEIKFLLHFVKESKQDESGMPNNRFLAERTGGTYSTLKVQPAELEDSGVYFCASSPGQGVWNEQFFGPGTRLTVL.

This clonotype was picked up many times. The chain links TRBV20-1 to TRBJ2-1; TRBD2 matches at 8 bases. With V trimmed by 5 bases and J by 0 bases, 9 bases remained unmatched. Looked up from germline, CDR1 is DFQATT and CDR2 is SNEGSKA (reference sequence). This CDR3 has 16 amino acids. CDR3 loop: CSALTRGGSSYNEQFF. CDR3 bases: TGCAGTGCTTTAACCCGCGGGGGGAGCTCCTACAATGAGCAGTTCTTC.

This clonotype came up many times. V is TRBV5-1 and J is TRBJ1-1, with TRBD1 matching 8 bases. Trimming took 3 bases from V and 1 from J; bases not matched to a gene: 2. The CDR3 extends over 14 amino acids. The germline gives CDR1 SGHRS, CDR2 YFSETQ. The CDR3 region is CASSSGTGNTEAFF. DNA for the CDR3: TGCGCCAGCAGCTCCGGGACAGGGAACACTGAAGCTTTCTTT.

This clonotype was seen ten or more times. V and J are TRBV7-9 and TRBJ2-1; D gene uncertain. CDR1 SEHNR and CDR2 FQNEAQ come from the germline V gene (reference sequence). The CDR3 is made up of 11 amino acids. V lost 3 bases, J lost 9 bases, and 6 bases lay in between. CDR3 DNA: TGTGCCAGCAGCTTTTCGGGTGAGCAGTTCTTC. Translated: CASSFSGEQFF.

This clonotype is a singleton in its sample. This may be a read error: a much more frequent sequence differs by one nucleotide. J is TRBJ1-1 and V is TRBV5-1, with a possible D match to TRBD1 (6 bases). Germline V CDR1 and CDR2: SGHRS, YFSETQ. The length of the CDR3 is 15 residues. V shed 0 bases and J shed 9 bases, with 18 bases lying between them. The CDR3 nucleotides read TGCGCCAGCAGCTTGGCCGACAAGGGGGAGCAGAAAGCTTTCTTT. It specifies CASSLADKGEQKAFF. The variable domain in full, with the rest retrieved from reference TRBV5-1 and TRBJ1-1, is KAGVTQTPRYLIKTRGQQVTLSCSPISGHRSVSWYQQTPGQGLQFLFEYFSETQRNKGNFPGRFSGRQFSNSRSEMNVSTLELGDSALYLCASSLADKGEQKAFFGQGTRLTVV.

Comments on this clonotype: This may arise from a read error, as a much more abundant clone is one base away. The V and J genes are TRBV3-1 and TRBJ2-1; 13 bases are shared with TRBD2. The CDR3 loop spans 15 amino acids. Germline values: CDR1 LGHDT, CDR2 YNNKEL (reference sequence). DNA for the CDR3: TGTGCCTGCAGCCGGACTAGCGGGAGTATAAATGAGCAGTTCTTC. This sequence encodes CACSRTSGSINEQFF.

This clonotype was recorded many times. The CDR3 region is CASSFSGAYEQYF. The CDR3 DNA reads as TGTGCCAGCAGTTTTTCCGGGGCCTACGAGCAGTACTTC. The chain couples TRBV12-3 or TRBV12-4 to TRBJ2-7; possible D gene TRBD2, 5 bases. There are 13 residues in the CDR3. The ends were cut back, 3 bases at V and 2 bases at J, with 8 bases in the middle.

Worth noting for this clonotype: A much larger clone lies one base from this, so it may be a read error. V is TRBV7-2 and J is TRBJ2-7, with a tentative D call TRBD2 (5 bases). The CDR3 loop spans 17 amino acids. V was trimmed by 8 bases and J by 1 base, leaving 24 bases between them. Germline V CDR1 and CDR2: SGHTA, FQGNSA. As DNA, the CDR3 is TGTGCCAGCCGCTCCAGCGGATTGGCGGGCCGTTCCTACGAGCAGTACTTC. This sequence encodes CASRSSGLAGRSYEQYF. The entire variable domain, with the rest obtained from reference TRBV7-2 and TRBJ2-7, is as follows: GAGVSQSPSNKVTEKGKDVELRCDPISGHTALYWYRQSLGQGLEFLIYFQGNSAPDKSGLPSDRFSAERTGGSVSTLTIQRTQQEDSAVYLCASRSSGLAGRSYEQYFGPGTRLTVT.

V gene TRBV7-2 combines with J gene TRBJ2-3, with TRBD2 matching 11 bases. The CDR3 runs 15 residues. The germline CDR1 and CDR2 sequences are SGHTA and FQGNSA. J lost 5 bases, V lost 2 bases, and 3 bases had no gene match. For the CDR3, the DNA is TGTGCCAGCAGCTTAATGCTAGCGGGAGGAGATACGCAGTATTTT. Encoded protein: CASSLMLAGGDTQYF.